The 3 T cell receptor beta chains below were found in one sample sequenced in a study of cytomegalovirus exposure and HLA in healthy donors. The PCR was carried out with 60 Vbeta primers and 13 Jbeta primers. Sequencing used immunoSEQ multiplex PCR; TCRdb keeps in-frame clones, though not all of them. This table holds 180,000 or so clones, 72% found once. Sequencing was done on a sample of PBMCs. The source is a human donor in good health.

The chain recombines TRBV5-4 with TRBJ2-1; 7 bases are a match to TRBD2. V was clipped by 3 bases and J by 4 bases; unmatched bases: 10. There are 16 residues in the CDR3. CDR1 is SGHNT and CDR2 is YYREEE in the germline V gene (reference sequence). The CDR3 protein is CASSWAAASGYNEQFF. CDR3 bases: TGTGCCAGCAGCTGGGCCGCGGCTAGCGGATACAATGAGCAGTTCTTC.

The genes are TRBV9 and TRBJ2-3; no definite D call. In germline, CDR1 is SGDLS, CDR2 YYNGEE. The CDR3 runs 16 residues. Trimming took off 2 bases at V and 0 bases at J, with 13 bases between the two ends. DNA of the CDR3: TGTGCCAGCAGCGTGGGTGGGCTCATTAGCACAGATACGCAGTATTTT. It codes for CASSVGGLISTDTQYF.

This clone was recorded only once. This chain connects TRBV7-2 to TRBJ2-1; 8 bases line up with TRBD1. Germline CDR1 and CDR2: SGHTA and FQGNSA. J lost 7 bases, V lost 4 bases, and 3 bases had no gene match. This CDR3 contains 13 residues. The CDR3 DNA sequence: TGTGCCAGCAGCTGGACAGGGAAAAATGAGCAGTTCTTC. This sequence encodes CASSWTGKNEQFF.